A selection of T cell receptor beta chains follows, all from one sample in a study of T cells in Graves' hyperthyroidism and ophthalmopathy. MiXCR was run by TCRdb on the multiplex PCR reads, yielding one entry per CDR3 protein. The table records around 300,000 distinct CDR3 sequences, roughly 15% of them present only once. Material for sequencing was blood. These receptors all come from a woman aged 45-65 years with Graves' hyperthyroidism that later progressed to Graves' ophthalmopathy. Each CDR3 is given with its conserved first and last residue. Each record gives: D gene, V gene, clone size, J gene, CDR3 length, CDR3 DNA, CDR3 protein. The D gene is left open where the match is weak. Only some rows state a clone size, as once, few, many or a class for expanded clones.

d_call: TRBD1; v_call: TRBV28; clone_size: once; j_call: TRBJ1-3; cdr3_length: 16; cdr3_nt: TGTGCCAGCAGAAGGACAGGGGGCTGGTCTGGAAACACCATATATTTT; cdr3_aa: CASRRTGGWSGNTIYF
d_call: NA; v_call: TRBV5-1; clone_size: NA; j_call: TRBJ2-1; cdr3_length: 13; cdr3_nt: TGCGCCAGCAGCGTGGACAGAGACAATGAGCAGTTCTTC; cdr3_aa: CASSVDRDNEQFF
d_call: NA; v_call: TRBV20-1; clone_size: few; j_call: TRBJ2-7; cdr3_length: 13; cdr3_nt: TGCAGTGCTAGAGCCCCTGGCGGGCGGGAGCAGTACTTC; cdr3_aa: CSARAPGGREQYF
d_call: TRBD2; v_call: TRBV20-1; clone_size: many; j_call: TRBJ2-3; cdr3_length: 16; cdr3_nt: TGCAGTGCTAGACGGGGAGCGGGAAAGGGCACAGATACGCAGTATTTT; cdr3_aa: CSARRGAGKGTDTQYF
d_call: NA; v_call: TRBV20-1; clone_size: few; j_call: TRBJ1-5; cdr3_length: 14; cdr3_nt: TGCAGTGCTAGAGATCTCCTTACCAATCAGCCCCAGCATTTT; cdr3_aa: CSARDLLTNQPQHF
d_call: NA; v_call: TRBV20-1; clone_size: many; j_call: TRBJ2-5; cdr3_length: 11; cdr3_nt: TGCAGTGCTGAACCGAAAGAGACCCAGTACTTC; cdr3_aa: CSAEPKETQYF
d_call: NA; v_call: TRBV19; clone_size: few; j_call: TRBJ2-3; cdr3_length: 14; cdr3_nt: TGTGCCAGTAGCTCGACTAGTAGCGCAGATACGCAGTATTTT; cdr3_aa: CASSSTSSADTQYF
d_call: TRBD1; v_call: TRBV18; clone_size: many; j_call: TRBJ2-3; cdr3_length: 14; cdr3_nt: TGTGCCAGCTCACTGGACAGGAGCACAGATACGCAGTATTTT; cdr3_aa: CASSLDRSTDTQYF
d_call: TRBD2; v_call: TRBV25-1; clone_size: many; j_call: TRBJ2-1; cdr3_length: 15; cdr3_nt: TGTGCCAGCCTCCTGGGGCGGGAGGGCCTCAATGAGCAGTTCTTC; cdr3_aa: CASLLGREGLNEQFF
d_call: NA; v_call: TRBV9; clone_size: many; j_call: TRBJ2-1; cdr3_length: 14; cdr3_nt: TGTGCCAGCACCCCTTCGGACTCCTACAATGAGCAGTTCTTC; cdr3_aa: CASTPSDSYNEQFF
d_call: TRBD1; v_call: TRBV5-1; clone_size: many; j_call: TRBJ1-5; cdr3_length: 16; cdr3_nt: TGCGCCAGCAGCCCCGGGACAGGGGTGTTCAATCAGCCCCAGCATTTT; cdr3_aa: CASSPGTGVFNQPQHF
d_call: TRBD1; v_call: TRBV7-9; clone_size: NA; j_call: TRBJ1-4; cdr3_length: 14; cdr3_nt: TGTGCCAGCAGATCGACAGGGGTAATTGAAAAACTGTTTTTT; cdr3_aa: CASRSTGVIEKLFF
d_call: TRBD1; v_call: TRBV20-1; clone_size: NA; j_call: TRBJ1-2; cdr3_length: 13; cdr3_nt: TGCAGTGCTAGCCCGGGACAGGGTTATGGCTACACCTTC; cdr3_aa: CSASPGQGYGYTF
d_call: TRBD2; v_call: TRBV5-1; clone_size: many; j_call: TRBJ2-7; cdr3_length: 16; cdr3_nt: TGCGCCAGCAGCCGCCTACTAGCGGGAGTCTCCTACGAGCAGTACTTC; cdr3_aa: CASSRLLAGVSYEQYF
d_call: NA; v_call: TRBV6-1; clone_size: many; j_call: TRBJ1-4; cdr3_length: 13; cdr3_nt: TGTGCCAGCAGTAGCCCAAACGCCGAAAAACTGTTTTTT; cdr3_aa: CASSSPNAEKLFF
d_call: NA; v_call: TRBV27; clone_size: many; j_call: TRBJ2-7; cdr3_length: 15; cdr3_nt: TGTGCCAGCAGTTTCATTGGCGTCCCTCCCTACGAGCAGTACTTC; cdr3_aa: CASSFIGVPPYEQYF
d_call: NA; v_call: TRBV11-2; clone_size: many; j_call: TRBJ2-2; cdr3_length: 15; cdr3_nt: TGTGCCAGCAGCTCTGGGACCGGATACACCGGGGAGCTGTTTTTT; cdr3_aa: CASSSGTGYTGELFF
d_call: NA; v_call: TRBV12-3/TRBV12-4; clone_size: NA; j_call: TRBJ1-1; cdr3_length: 12; cdr3_nt: TGTCCCAGCCGACGTCCTGGCACTGAAGCTTTCTTT; cdr3_aa: CPSRRPGTEAFF
d_call: TRBD1; v_call: TRBV6-2/TRBV6-3; clone_size: many; j_call: TRBJ2-1; cdr3_length: 12; cdr3_nt: TGTGCCAGCAGCTCTCGACAGGGGAAGCAGTTCTTC; cdr3_aa: CASSSRQGKQFF
d_call: NA; v_call: TRBV7-2; clone_size: NA; j_call: TRBJ1-4; cdr3_length: 15; cdr3_nt: TGTGCCAGCAGCTCCCCCAAGGGAATAATTGAAAAACTGTTTTTT; cdr3_aa: CASSSPKGIIEKLFF
d_call: NA; v_call: TRBV11-2; clone_size: many; j_call: TRBJ1-3; cdr3_length: 14; cdr3_nt: TGTGCCAGCAGCCAGACAGGATCTGGAAACACCATATATTTT; cdr3_aa: CASSQTGSGNTIYF
d_call: TRBD1; v_call: TRBV7-8; clone_size: few; j_call: TRBJ1-5; cdr3_length: 20; cdr3_nt: TGTGCCAGCAGCTCGCTCCTGGGGCAGGGGGGGATTGGTAACAATCAGCCCCAGCATTTT; cdr3_aa: CASSSLLGQGGIGNNQPQHF
d_call: NA; v_call: TRBV12-3/TRBV12-4; clone_size: many; j_call: TRBJ2-3; cdr3_length: 14; cdr3_nt: TGTGCCAGCAGTTCCAGCGGGAGCACAGATACGCAGTATTTT; cdr3_aa: CASSSSGSTDTQYF
d_call: NA; v_call: TRBV12-3/TRBV12-4; clone_size: NA; j_call: TRBJ1-6; cdr3_length: 14; cdr3_nt: TGTGCCAGCAGTTTCCAGGGCGGTAATTCACCCCTCCACTTT; cdr3_aa: CASSFQGGNSPLHF
d_call: TRBD1; v_call: TRBV12-3/TRBV12-4; clone_size: many; j_call: TRBJ2-1; cdr3_length: 21; cdr3_nt: TGTGCCAGCAGCACGGGACAGGGACGTCTAGCGACACGGTACTCCTACAATGAGCAGTTCTTC; cdr3_aa: CASSTGQGRLATRYSYNEQFF
d_call: TRBD1; v_call: TRBV28; clone_size: many; j_call: TRBJ2-6; cdr3_length: 18; cdr3_nt: TGTGCCAGCAGTGCCCTCGGGACAGGGGGCGGAGGGGCCAACGTCCTGACTTTC; cdr3_aa: CASSALGTGGGGANVLTF
d_call: NA; v_call: TRBV9; clone_size: many; j_call: TRBJ2-7; cdr3_length: 14; cdr3_nt: TGTGCCAGCAGCCCTCCCTTCGGGGACTACGAGCAGTACTTC; cdr3_aa: CASSPPFGDYEQYF
d_call: TRBD2; v_call: TRBV19; clone_size: NA; j_call: TRBJ2-6; cdr3_length: 17; cdr3_nt: TGTGCCAGTAGTATCGGGAGGTGGACCTCTGGGGCCAACGTCCTGACTTTC; cdr3_aa: CASSIGRWTSGANVLTF
d_call: NA; v_call: TRBV11-2; clone_size: many; j_call: TRBJ2-2; cdr3_length: 16; cdr3_nt: TGTGCCAGCAGCTCCGCTAGCTCCTTAAACACCGGGGAGCTGTTTTTT; cdr3_aa: CASSSASSLNTGELFF
d_call: TRBD2; v_call: TRBV10-1; clone_size: many; j_call: TRBJ2-1; cdr3_length: 14; cdr3_nt: TGCGCCAATGCCGGGACTAGCGGGGTCAATGAGCAGTTCTTC; cdr3_aa: CANAGTSGVNEQFF
d_call: TRBD2; v_call: TRBV3-1; clone_size: NA; j_call: TRBJ2-7; cdr3_length: 14; cdr3_nt: TGTGCCAGCAGCCAGACGGGACTAGCGGGCGAGCAGTACTTC; cdr3_aa: CASSQTGLAGEQYF
d_call: NA; v_call: TRBV5-1; clone_size: NA; j_call: TRBJ1-1; cdr3_length: 15; cdr3_nt: TGCGCCAGCACCTTAATGGGTCAAGAGAACACTGAAGCTTTCTTT; cdr3_aa: CASTLMGQENTEAFF
d_call: NA; v_call: TRBV24-1; clone_size: NA; j_call: TRBJ2-3; cdr3_length: 15; cdr3_nt: TGTGCCACCAGTGATTCATCGGGGGACACAGATACGCAGTATTTT; cdr3_aa: CATSDSSGDTDTQYF
d_call: NA; v_call: TRBV7-6; clone_size: NA; j_call: TRBJ2-2; cdr3_length: 12; cdr3_nt: TGTGCCAGCAGCGACGAATACGGGGAGCTGTTTTTT; cdr3_aa: CASSDEYGELFF
d_call: NA; v_call: TRBV20-1; clone_size: few; j_call: TRBJ2-5; cdr3_length: 15; cdr3_nt: TGCAGTGCTAGAGTTACCCGACTCTTCCAAGAGACCCAGTACTTC; cdr3_aa: CSARVTRLFQETQYF
d_call: TRBD1; v_call: TRBV5-1; clone_size: many; j_call: TRBJ2-5; cdr3_length: 13; cdr3_nt: TGCGCCAGCAGCGCCGGACAGGAAGAGACCCAGTACTTC; cdr3_aa: CASSAGQEETQYF
d_call: NA; v_call: TRBV4-2; clone_size: NA; j_call: TRBJ2-3; cdr3_length: 15; cdr3_nt: TGTGCCAGCAGCCAAGCCCAGGGGGGGACAGATACGCAGTATTTT; cdr3_aa: CASSQAQGGTDTQYF
d_call: TRBD2; v_call: TRBV27; clone_size: NA; j_call: TRBJ2-7; cdr3_length: 16; cdr3_nt: TGTGCCAGCAGTTCCCCGCTGGGAGGGACGTTTGGGGAGCAGTACTTC; cdr3_aa: CASSSPLGGTFGEQYF
d_call: TRBD2; v_call: TRBV19; clone_size: few; j_call: TRBJ2-1; cdr3_length: 16; cdr3_nt: TGTGCCAGTAGGGCCTTCCGAAGCGGGAGGTCCAATAAGCAGTTCTTC; cdr3_aa: CASRAFRSGRSNKQFF
d_call: NA; v_call: TRBV7-8; clone_size: many; j_call: TRBJ2-5; cdr3_length: 14; cdr3_nt: TGTGCCAGCAGCTTACCAGGGTCCGGGGAGACCCAGTACTTC; cdr3_aa: CASSLPGSGETQYF
d_call: TRBD1; v_call: TRBV27; clone_size: many; j_call: TRBJ1-2; cdr3_length: 14; cdr3_nt: TGTGCCAGCAGTTTACGGGGACAGCAATATGGCTACACCTTC; cdr3_aa: CASSLRGQQYGYTF
d_call: TRBD2; v_call: TRBV27; clone_size: many; j_call: TRBJ2-1; cdr3_length: 15; cdr3_nt: TGTGCCAGCAGTTCCCATAGCGGGAGGGCCGTTGAGCAGTTCTTC; cdr3_aa: CASSSHSGRAVEQFF
d_call: NA; v_call: TRBV7-9; clone_size: many; j_call: TRBJ1-1; cdr3_length: 14; cdr3_nt: TGTGCCAGCAGCGAAATTCGGGCGAACACTGAAGCTTTCTTT; cdr3_aa: CASSEIRANTEAFF
d_call: TRBD2; v_call: TRBV7-7; clone_size: many; j_call: TRBJ2-2; cdr3_length: 19; cdr3_nt: TGTGCTAGCAGTCTGGGGGATCCGGGACTAGCGCATAACACCGGGGAGCTGTTTTTT; cdr3_aa: CASSLGDPGLAHNTGELFF
d_call: TRBD2; v_call: TRBV20-1; clone_size: few; j_call: TRBJ2-1; cdr3_length: 15; cdr3_nt: TGCAGTGCCTCCGGACTAGCGGGGACCTACAATGAGCAGTTCTTC; cdr3_aa: CSASGLAGTYNEQFF
d_call: NA; v_call: TRBV6-2/TRBV6-3; clone_size: few; j_call: TRBJ2-4; cdr3_length: 16; cdr3_nt: TGTGCCAGCCAATCCCTGGACAACCTAGCCAAAAACATTCAGTACTTC; cdr3_aa: CASQSLDNLAKNIQYF
d_call: NA; v_call: TRBV30; clone_size: many; j_call: TRBJ1-5; cdr3_length: 13; cdr3_nt: TGTGCCTGGAGCGGAGAGTTGGAGCAGCCCCAGCATTTT; cdr3_aa: CAWSGELEQPQHF
d_call: NA; v_call: TRBV2; clone_size: few; j_call: TRBJ1-2; cdr3_length: 12; cdr3_nt: TGTGCCAGCAGGGGACGGAGCTATGGCTACACCTTC; cdr3_aa: CASRGRSYGYTF
d_call: TRBD1; v_call: TRBV5-1; clone_size: many; j_call: TRBJ2-7; cdr3_length: 14; cdr3_nt: TGCGCCAGCAGCGTACCGGGACAGGTTGACGAGCAGTACTTC; cdr3_aa: CASSVPGQVDEQYF
d_call: NA; v_call: TRBV9; clone_size: few; j_call: TRBJ1-1; cdr3_length: 14; cdr3_nt: TGTGCCAGCAGTCGGGCAGTTTGGAACACTGAAGCTTTCTTT; cdr3_aa: CASSRAVWNTEAFF
d_call: NA; v_call: TRBV11-3; clone_size: many; j_call: TRBJ1-1; cdr3_length: 14; cdr3_nt: TGTGCCAGCAGCTTAGAGGGGGCAGACACTGAAGCTTTCTTT; cdr3_aa: CASSLEGADTEAFF
d_call: NA; v_call: TRBV30; clone_size: few; j_call: TRBJ2-4; cdr3_length: 15; cdr3_nt: TGTGCCTGGACCAATCCCATTCGGACAAAAGACATTCAGTACTTC; cdr3_aa: CAWTNPIRTKDIQYF
d_call: TRBD2; v_call: TRBV20-1; clone_size: many; j_call: TRBJ2-7; cdr3_length: 14; cdr3_nt: TGCAGTGCTAGGACTAGCGGGAGTTCGGGCGAGCAGTACTTC; cdr3_aa: CSARTSGSSGEQYF